One TCR beta chain is described in this entry. Its antigen remains unknown. PCR was performed using 60 Vbeta and 13 Jbeta primers. Sequenced by immunoSEQ multiplex PCR; TCRdb stores in-frame clones only, minus some. The sample lists about 98,000 clones, 81% occurring once. This sample is drawn from a study of cytomegalovirus exposure and HLA in healthy donors. Whole-study results and caveats: Later on, an analysis showed TCR association rates differing by HLA locus, with DRB1 the most and HLA-C the fewest. Association with HLA alleles at 0.05 false discovery rate was found for 15,000 to 20,000 TCR beta sequences in a later analysis. Researchers counted some 150 TCR beta chains as cytomegalovirus-associated.

Germline CDR1 and CDR2: SGHVS and FQNEAQ. This CDR3 is 16 amino acids long. V lost 4 bases and J 4 bases, leaving 14 bases between the germline ends. Those who donated were healthy bone marrow donors. The V gene is TRBV7-8, the J gene TRBJ1-6; no definite D call. The sequenced material came from PBMCs. This clonotype was obtained from a man in his forties in good health and CMV-seronegative. CDR3 in amino acids: CASSSDRSSYNSPLHF. The CDR3 coding sequence is TGTGCCAGCAGCTCTGATCGGTCTTCATATAATTCACCCCTCCACTTT.